A single sample is the source of the 15 T cell receptor beta chains below, sequenced in a study of prognosis after radiotherapy for stage I lung cancer. Genomic DNA served as the source from which two-round multiplex PCR generated TCR beta CDR3 amplicons. The first round of PCR was done with primers that matched each TRBV and TRBJ gene. In TCRdb, the multiplex PCR reads were re-called with MiXCR into one record per CDR3 protein. The table records around 20,000 distinct CDR3 sequences, under 45% of them present only once. The input for sequencing was PBMCs, taken before or after stereotactic body radiation therapy (not recorded which). All receptors derive from a donor aged 50 or older with non-small cell lung cancer.

This clonotype was seen ten or more times. The rearrangement joins TRBV6-1 to TRBJ2-3; TRBD2 matches at 14 bases. The CDR3 consists of 18 residues. After removal of 2 bases from V and 3 bases from J, the junction contained 7 bases not matched to a gene. Germline CDR1 reads MNHNS; CDR2 reads SASEGT. The CDR3 DNA reads TGTGCCAGCAGTGAAACGAGACTAGCGGGAGGGGGTACAGATACGCAGTATTTT. Protein: CASSETRLAGGGTDTQYF.

This clonotype has ten or more counts. This chain links TRBV18 with TRBJ2-7; 7 bases agree with TRBD1. V gave up 5 bases and J gave up 0 bases; unmatched junction bases: 4. This CDR3 has 14 residues. CDR1 is KGHSH, CDR2 LQKENI, per germline. CDR3 in amino acids: CASSADRSSYEQYF. The DNA for the CDR3 is TGTGCCAGCTCAGCGGACAGGAGCTCCTACGAGCAGTACTTC.

The rearrangement links TRBV20-1 to TRBJ2-1; no clear D. Per the germline V gene, CDR1 is DFQATT and CDR2 is SNEGSKA (reference sequence). Trimming took 0 bases from V and 9 from J, leaving 6 bases between them. This CDR3 spans 11 amino acids. This chain's CDR3 is CSARDAGEQFF. The CDR3 nucleotides read TGCAGTGCTAGAGACGCAGGTGAGCAGTTCTTC.

This clonotype was counted many times. The genes are TRBV28 and TRBJ2-7; 8 nucleotides match TRBD1. The CDR3 length is 13 residues. CDR1 and CDR2 (germline): MDHEN, SYDVKM. Unmatched junction bases numbered 4, after V lost 3 bases and J lost 6 bases. CDR3 nucleotide sequence: TGTGCCAGCAGTTTCAGGGGGCCTGGCGAGCAGTACTTC. Residues: CASSFRGPGEQYF.

The chain combines TRBV28 with TRBJ1-1; perhaps TRBD1 as D (6 bases). Germline V CDR1 and CDR2: MDHEN, SYDVKM. This CDR3 is 16 amino acids long. The V end was cut by 4 bases, the J end by 0 bases, with 15 bases between. The CDR3 DNA reads as TGTGCCAGCAGTTCGCCCGGACAGTTCATGAACACTGAAGCTTTCTTT. This sequence encodes CASSSPGQFMNTEAFF.

This clonotype was counted between two and nine times. Sequence at one end of the junction differs from germline and may be a read error. The chain employs TRBV7-2 and TRBJ1-5; D gene ambiguous. This CDR3 spans 16 amino acids. In germline, CDR1 is SGHTA, CDR2 FQGNSA. CDR3 bases: TGTGCCAGCAGCTTAAGTCGGGCGACGAGCAACCAGCCCCAGCATTTT. It encodes CASSLSRATSNQPQHF.

As regards this clonotype: A far larger clone is one base from this, pointing to a likely read error. The chain couples TRBV6-5 to TRBJ2-7, with D possibly TRBD2 on 5 matching bases. CDR1 and CDR2 (germline): MNHEY, SVGAGI. The CDR3 covers 13 residues. The CDR3 sequence: CSTRGLDSYEQYF. DNA of the CDR3: TGTTCCACCCGCGGGCTAGACTCCTACGAGCAGTACTTC.

The chain has TRBV6-5 and TRBJ1-1, with D possibly matching TRBD1 (5 bases). V was shortened by 2 bases and J by 4 bases, with 23 bases between the two germline ends. There are 18 residues in the CDR3. CDR1 MNHEY and CDR2 SVGAGI come from the germline V gene. The CDR3, as DNA: TGTGCCAGCAGTTACGCTTCGAGGGCAGGGATGGGTTCCACTGAAGCTTTCTTT. Amino acids: CASSYASRAGMGSTEAFF.

This clonotype was recorded many times. The chain links TRBV7-2 to TRBJ2-3; D not certain. Germline lookup yields CDR1 SGHTA and CDR2 FQGNSA. V was clipped by 1 base and J by 3 bases, with 14 bases between them. This CDR3 has 16 amino acids. CDR3 in DNA: TGTGCCAGCAGCTTAGTCTGGGGAATCGTAACAGATACGCAGTATTTT. Translating it yields CASSLVWGIVTDTQYF.

Worth noting for this clonotype: This likely traces to a read error, being one base from a far larger clone. The chain couples TRBV6-2 or TRBV6-3 to TRBJ2-5, with TRBD1 identical over 7 bases. Germline CDR1 reads MNHEY; CDR2 reads SVGEGT. This CDR3 is built from 14 residues. V trimming: 10 bases; J trimming: 8 bases; junction bases outside the gene matches: 16. CDR3 amino acids: CAIGTNTGETTQYF. As DNA, the CDR3 is TGTGCCATCGGGACAAATACAGGGGAAACTACCCAGTACTTC.

Points on this clonotype: Just one base apart from a much larger clone, this may be a read error. The J gene is TRBJ2-5, the V gene TRBV6-2 or TRBV6-3; 8 bases match TRBD2. This CDR3 contains 15 residues. Unmatched junction bases numbered 15, after V lost 8 bases and J lost 7 bases. The V gene's germline CDR1 is MNHEY and CDR2 SVGEGT. The CDR3 loop is CASGLRREVLGTQYF. In DNA form, the CDR3 reads TGTGCCAGCGGTCTCCGGCGGGAGGTCCTCGGGACCCAGTACTTC.

The rearrangement uses TRBV6-2 or TRBV6-3 and TRBJ2-1; TRBD1 matches 9 bases. The length of the CDR3 is 12 residues. With V trimmed by 5 bases and J by 8 bases, 1 base remained unmatched. The germline V gene encodes CDR1 MNHEY and CDR2 SVGEGT. DNA for the CDR3: TGTGCCAGCAGTACAGGGGGCTATGAGCAGTTCTTC. This encodes CASSTGGYEQFF.

This clonotype showed up just a few times. At one boundary the junction diverges from the germline segment, which might be a read error. The CDR3 nucleotides read TGCAGCGCTAGAGTCGATGGCCGGGGTGCGCAGTATTTT. Translated, it gives CSARVDGRGAQYF. V and J are TRBV20-1 and TRBJ2-3; maybe TRBD2 (5 bases). Germline V gene lookup returns CDR1 DFQATT and CDR2 SNEGSKA (reference sequence). The CDR3 consists of 13 residues.

CDR3 sequence reads: CASSEAGGYNSPLHF. DNA of the CDR3: TGTGCCAGCAGTGAAGCGGGGGGTTATAATTCACCCCTCCACTTT. J is TRBJ1-6 and V is TRBV6-1, with a tentative D call TRBD1 (5 bases). Germline CDR1 and CDR2: MNHNS and SASEGT. The ends were cut back, 0 bases at V and 4 bases at J, with 7 bases in the middle. CDR3 length: 15 residues.

The rearrangement links TRBV7-2 to TRBJ1-2; possible D gene TRBD1, 5 bases. The CDR3 is 14 residues long. The germline CDR1 and CDR2 sequences are SGHTA and FQGNSA. Trimming stripped 1 base from V and 4 bases from J, with 10 bases between. The CDR3 reads CASSLEDNGYGYTF. DNA of the CDR3: TGTGCCAGCAGCTTAGAGGACAACGGCTATGGCTACACCTTC.